Each of the 14 T cell receptor beta chains below was sequenced from the same sample in a study of blood T cell repertoires in COVID-19. Data came from immunoSEQ multiplex PCR; TCRdb stores just in-frame clones and leaves some out. Found here are about 100,000 clones, 91% of them singletons; the top ten hold approximately 15%. The sequenced material came from peripheral blood. These receptors came from a man in his forties or fifties with acute or convalescent COVID-19.

The chain links TRBV14 to TRBJ2-5; weak D call: TRBD2 (6 bases). The germline V gene has CDR1 SGHDN and CDR2 FVKESK. V was clipped by 5 bases and J by 5 bases, with 12 bases between them. The CDR3 has 13 residues. The CDR3 reads CASSVAEWETQYF. CDR3 DNA sequence: TGTGCCAGCAGCGTAGCGGAGTGGGAGACCCAGTACTTC.

This clone has a single count. This sequence joins TRBV4-1 and TRBJ1-4; 9 bases fit TRBD1. The CDR3 spans 16 residues. Germline V gene sequence: CDR1 MGHRA, CDR2 YSYEKL. With 4 bases clipped from V and 8 bases from J, the junction kept 11 bases outside the gene matches. CDR3 residues: CASSRDREGVREKLFF. Here the CDR3 DNA reads TGCGCCAGCAGCCGGGACAGGGAGGGCGTTCGGGAAAAACTGTTTTTT.

CDR3 in DNA: TGTGCCAGCAGCTTAGGTGGGACAGATAATTCACCCCTCCACTTT. Translation: CASSLGGTDNSPLHF. The V and J genes are TRBV7-9 and TRBJ1-6; 7 bases map to TRBD1. V shed 1 base and J 5 bases; nucleotides not matched to a gene: 2. The germline V gene encodes CDR1 SEHNR and CDR2 FQNEAQ (reference sequence). This CDR3 is built from 15 residues.

The rearrangement joins TRBV19 to TRBJ1-1, with 12 nucleotides matching TRBD1. The germline CDR1 and CDR2 sequences are LNHDA and SQIVND (reference sequence). V shed 4 bases and J 4 bases; nucleotides not matched to a gene: 7. The CDR3 covers 16 residues. This CDR3 is CASSTGTGGAFTEAFF. CDR3 coding DNA: TGTGCCAGTAGTACGGGGACAGGGGGCGCGTTCACTGAAGCTTTCTTT.

V and J are TRBV18 and TRBJ1-1; tentatively, D is TRBD1 (5 bases). The CDR3 spans 16 residues. CDR1 is KGHSH and CDR2 is LQKENI in the germline V gene. V lost 3 bases to trimming and J lost 1 base, with 15 bases between them. CDR3 nucleotide sequence: TGTGCCAGCTCACCTCCCGGGCGGGGGGGGAACACTGAAGCTTTCTTT. Translated, it gives CASSPPGRGGNTEAFF.

V is TRBV7-2 and J is TRBJ1-6, with 8 bases fitting TRBD1. Losses at the gene ends were 4 bases for V and 0 bases for J; bases not matched to a gene: 5. In germline, CDR1 is SGHTA, CDR2 FQGNSA. The length of the CDR3 is 17 residues. The CDR3 bases are TGTGCCAGCAGCTACAGGGGGGGGAGCTCCTATAATTCACCCCTCCACTTT. Translating gives CASSYRGGSSYNSPLHF.

The V gene is TRBV19, the J gene TRBJ1-2; a weak D match, TRBD1 (6 bases). CDR3 size: 15 residues. Trimming shortened V by 3 bases and J by 4 bases, and 15 bases separated the two germline ends. The germline V gene encodes CDR1 LNHDA and CDR2 SQIVND (reference sequence). The CDR3 spells CASSMGPGDVYGYTF. In DNA form, the CDR3 reads TGTGCCAGTAGTATGGGCCCAGGGGACGTCTATGGCTACACCTTC.

This clone is a singleton in its sample. This chain uses TRBV4-3 with TRBJ1-5; no definite D call. V lost 0 bases and J lost 4, with 7 bases in between. Germline-derived CDR1 and CDR2 are LGHNA and YSLEER. The CDR3 runs to 14 residues. The CDR3 is CASSQDPINQPQHF. The CDR3 DNA reads as TGCGCCAGCAGCCAAGATCCCATTAATCAGCCCCAGCATTTT.

This rearrangement joins TRBV7-3 to TRBJ2-6; D is ambiguous. The V gene lost 4 bases and the J gene lost 2 bases, with 6 bases spanning the gap. The CDR3 spans 14 residues. Germline V CDR1 and CDR2: SGHTA, FQGTGA. The CDR3: CASSSQPGANVLTF. As DNA, the CDR3 is TGTGCCAGCAGCTCACAGCCTGGGGCCAACGTCCTGACTTTC. Looking up the rest from reference TRBV7-3 and TRBJ2-6 gives the full variable domain: GAGVSQTPSNKVTEKGKYVELRCDPISGHTALYWYRQSLGQGPEFLIYFQGTGAADDSGLPNDRFFAVRPEGSVSTLKIQRTERGDSAVYLCASSSQPGANVLTFGAGSRLTVL.

V and J are TRBV2 and TRBJ2-1; perhaps TRBD2 as D (5 bases). The CDR3 has 12 amino acids. V shed 11 bases and J shed 8 bases, with 16 bases lying between them. Germline values: CDR1 SNHLY, CDR2 FYNNEI. For the CDR3, the DNA is TGTGCCGGTACTAGGTCGGCGGATGAGCAGTTCTTC. Protein: CAGTRSADEQFF.

This rearrangement joins TRBV30 to TRBJ1-3, with 10 bases identical to TRBD1. Germline V lookup: CDR1 GTSNPN, CDR2 SVGIG (reference sequence). With V trimmed by 5 bases and J by 4 bases, 5 bases remained unmatched. The CDR3 has 14 amino acids. The CDR3 bases are TGTGCCTGGGGGACAGGGGCTGGAGGAAACACCATATATTTT. Its protein product is CAWGTGAGGNTIYF.

The chain combines TRBV6-5 with TRBJ2-7; 7 nucleotides agree with TRBD1. Germline V lookup: CDR1 MNHEY, CDR2 SVGAGI. V was pared by 8 bases and J by 0 bases, with 10 bases of the junction left unmatched. This CDR3 has 15 amino acids. This chain's CDR3 is CASPSPGQSSYEQYF. In nucleotides, the CDR3 is TGTGCCAGCCCGTCCCCGGGACAGAGCTCCTACGAGCAGTACTTC.

The chain has TRBV7-3 and TRBJ2-2, with TRBD2 as a possible D gene (7 bases). The V gene's germline CDR1 is SGHTA and CDR2 FQGTGA. The CDR3 is 15 amino acids. The V and J ends lost 5 bases and 4 bases respectively, with 14 bases between them. CDR3 sequence: CASSPRGASTGELFF. CDR3 coding DNA: TGTGCCAGCAGCCCCCGGGGGGCCAGCACCGGGGAGCTGTTTTTT.

This chain uses TRBV6-5 with TRBJ1-5; possible D gene TRBD1, 5 bases. V was shortened by 5 bases and J by 5 bases, with 13 bases between the two germline ends. Germline values: CDR1 MNHEY, CDR2 SVGAGI. The CDR3 extends over 14 amino acids. This CDR3 is CASSPRQSHQPQHF. The CDR3 DNA follows: TGTGCCAGCAGTCCCCGACAGAGCCATCAGCCCCAGCATTTT.